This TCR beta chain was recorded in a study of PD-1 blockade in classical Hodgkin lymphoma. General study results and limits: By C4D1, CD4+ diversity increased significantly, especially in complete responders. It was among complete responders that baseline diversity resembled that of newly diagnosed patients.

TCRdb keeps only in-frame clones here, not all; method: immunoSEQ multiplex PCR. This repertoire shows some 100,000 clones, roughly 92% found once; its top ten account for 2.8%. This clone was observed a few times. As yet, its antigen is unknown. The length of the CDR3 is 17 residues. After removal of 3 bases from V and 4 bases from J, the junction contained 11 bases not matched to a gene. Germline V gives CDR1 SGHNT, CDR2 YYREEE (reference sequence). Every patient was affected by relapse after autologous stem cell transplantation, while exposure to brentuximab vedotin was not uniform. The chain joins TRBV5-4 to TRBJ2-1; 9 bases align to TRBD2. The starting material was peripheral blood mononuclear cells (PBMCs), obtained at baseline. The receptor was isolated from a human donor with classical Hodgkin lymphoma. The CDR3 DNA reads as TGTGCCAGCAGCTCCGCCCAGGGACTAGCCGGTTACAATGAGCAGTTCTTC. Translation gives CASSSAQGLAGYNEQFF.